This TCR beta chain was observed in a study of beta chain features in type 1 diabetes. Expressed TCRB transcripts were sequenced because the entire RNA isolate underwent reverse transcription. Profiling relied on immunoSEQ multiplex PCR, and the TCRdb table lists in-frame clones only, not all of them. Of about 330,000 clones listed, approximately 10% are singletons. This CDR3 contains 15 residues. The J segment lost 4 bases and the V segment lost 5 bases, leaving 9 bases of the junction unmatched. Germline values: CDR1 KGHSH, CDR2 LQKENI. This clone occurred a few times. The TCR was taken from a woman between 25 and 40 years old in good health. The specimen was naive CD4+ T cells from blood. V usage is TRBV18 and J usage is TRBJ2-7; 9 nucleotides agree with TRBD1. The CDR3 coding sequence is TGTGCCAGCTCATCGACCGGGACAGGGACATACGAGCAGTACTTC. It specifies CASSSTGTGTYEQYF. The entire variable domain, with the rest obtained from reference TRBV18 and TRBJ2-7, is as follows: NAGVMQNPRHLVRRRGQEARLRCSPMKGHSHVYWYRQLPEEGLKFMVYLQKENIIDESGMPKERFSAEFPKEGPSILRIQQVVRGDSAAYFCASSSTGTGTYEQYFGPGTRLTVT.